This T cell receptor beta chain comes out of a study of shared clonotypes between healthy human individuals. Generated by immunoSEQ multiplex PCR, the TCRdb table keeps only in-frame clones and is missing some. The data contain roughly 660,000 clones, 90% of them singletons. Trimming cost V 1 base and J 0 bases, with 5 bases left between them. CDR3 length equals 14 residues. The germline V gene encodes CDR1 SGDLS and CDR2 YYNGEE. This clone was seen a few times. The sequencing input was memory CD8+ T cells from PBMCs. The subset here: CD45RO+ cells pooled with CCR7-negative TemRA cells. This sequence joins TRBV9 and TRBJ2-1; D remains unclear. This clonotype originated in a man aged 18 to 30 in good health. Some clones in this sample may be carry-over from other donors' samples. The CDR3 DNA reads TGTGCCAGCAGCGTAAGTACCTCCTACAATGAGCAGTTCTTC. Protein product: CASSVSTSYNEQFF.